The present T cell receptor beta chain was sequenced within a study of regulatory T cells in long-lasting Graves disease. This clonotype came up many times. Its specificity is not known. Regarding the study as a whole: New patients shared about a thousand public clonotypes, fewer than the roughly 3,000 shared by persistent patients. Persistent cases favored TRBV28, TRBJ1-2 and TRBJ2-5.

The time point denotes: persistent/refractory GD, antithyroid drugs over 5 years with positive TRAb. Scientists built the TCR library using RNA that was extracted from PBMCs. The guidelines of the American Thyroid Association were the basis for diagnosing Graves' disease. The J segment lost 2 bases and the V segment lost 3 bases, leaving 3 bases of the junction unmatched. This CDR3 comprises 14 residues. Per the germline V gene, CDR1 is PRHDT and CDR2 is FYEKMQ (reference sequence). For TCR beta, libraries came from iRepertoire HTBI primers and Arm-PCR of CDR3 regions. Original analysis: Throughout the samples, researchers identified 60 to 70 TRBV and approximately 15 TRBJ segments. Via MiXCR, TCRdb re-called the multiplex PCR reads, giving one row per CDR3 protein. The V and J calls come from TCRdb's annotation, not from the publication. The sample carries about 450,000 distinct CDR3 sequences, about 25% recorded once.

This TCR was recovered from a female donor with Graves disease. Sequencing used peripheral blood mononuclear cells (PBMCs), obtained when the disease was refractory, from a patient treated with antithyroid drugs. This sequence joins TRBV13 and TRBJ2-7, with 8 bases fitting TRBD2. The CDR3: CASSFSGRAYEQYF. CDR3 DNA: TGTGCCAGCAGCTTCTCCGGGAGGGCCTACGAGCAGTACTTC.